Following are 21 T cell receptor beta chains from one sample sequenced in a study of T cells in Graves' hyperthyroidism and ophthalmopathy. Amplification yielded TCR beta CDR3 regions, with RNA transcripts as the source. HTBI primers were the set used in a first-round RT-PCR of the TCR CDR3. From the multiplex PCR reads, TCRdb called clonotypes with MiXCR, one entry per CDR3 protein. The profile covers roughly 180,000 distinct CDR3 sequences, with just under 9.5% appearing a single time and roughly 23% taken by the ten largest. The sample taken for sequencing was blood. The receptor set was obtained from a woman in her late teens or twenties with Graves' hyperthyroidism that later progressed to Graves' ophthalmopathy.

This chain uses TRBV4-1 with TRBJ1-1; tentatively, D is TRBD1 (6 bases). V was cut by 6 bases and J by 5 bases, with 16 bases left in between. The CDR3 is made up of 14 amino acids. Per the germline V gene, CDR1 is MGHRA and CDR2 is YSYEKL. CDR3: CASRQSGARTEAFF. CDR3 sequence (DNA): TGCGCCAGCAGACAATCAGGGGCGCGGACTGAAGCTTTCTTT.

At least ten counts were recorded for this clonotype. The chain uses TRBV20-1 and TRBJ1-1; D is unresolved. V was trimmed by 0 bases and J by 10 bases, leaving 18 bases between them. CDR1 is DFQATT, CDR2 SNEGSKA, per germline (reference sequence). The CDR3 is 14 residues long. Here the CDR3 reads CSAREYSWTPGAFF. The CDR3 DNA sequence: TGCAGTGCTAGAGAGTATTCGTGGACTCCGGGAGCTTTCTTT.

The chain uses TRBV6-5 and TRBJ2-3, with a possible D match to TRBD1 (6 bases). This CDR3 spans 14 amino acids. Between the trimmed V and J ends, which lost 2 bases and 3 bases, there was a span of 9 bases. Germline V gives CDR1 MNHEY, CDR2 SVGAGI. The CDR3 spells CASSYGQGTDTQYF. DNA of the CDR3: TGTGCCAGCAGTTACGGGCAGGGGACAGATACGCAGTATTTT.

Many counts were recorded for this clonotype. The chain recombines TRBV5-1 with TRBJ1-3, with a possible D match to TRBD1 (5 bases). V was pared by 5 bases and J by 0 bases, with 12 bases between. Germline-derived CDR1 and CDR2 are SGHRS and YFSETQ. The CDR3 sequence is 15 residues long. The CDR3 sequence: CASSSDGGSGNTIYF. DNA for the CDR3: TGCGCCAGCAGTTCGGACGGGGGCTCTGGAAACACCATATATTTT.

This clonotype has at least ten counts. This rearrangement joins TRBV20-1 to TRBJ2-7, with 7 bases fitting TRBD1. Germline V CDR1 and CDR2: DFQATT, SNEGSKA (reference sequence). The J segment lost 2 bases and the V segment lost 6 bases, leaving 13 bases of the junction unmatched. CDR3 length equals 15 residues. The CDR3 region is CSALPPTGPTYEQYF. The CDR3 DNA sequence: TGCAGTGCCCTACCCCCGACAGGGCCCACCTACGAGCAGTACTTC.

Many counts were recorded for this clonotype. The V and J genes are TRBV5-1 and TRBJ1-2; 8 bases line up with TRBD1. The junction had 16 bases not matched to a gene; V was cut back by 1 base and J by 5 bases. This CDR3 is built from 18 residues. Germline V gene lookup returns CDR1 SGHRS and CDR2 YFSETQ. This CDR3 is CASSLLRQGRYNWYGYTF. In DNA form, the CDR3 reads TGCGCCAGCAGCTTGTTGAGACAGGGGAGGTACAATTGGTATGGCTACACCTTC. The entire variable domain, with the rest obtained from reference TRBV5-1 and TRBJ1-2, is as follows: KAGVTQTPRYLIKTRGQQVTLSCSPISGHRSVSWYQQTPGQGLQFLFEYFSETQRNKGNFPGRFSGRQFSNSRSEMNVSTLELGDSALYLCASSLLRQGRYNWYGYTFGSGTRLTVV.

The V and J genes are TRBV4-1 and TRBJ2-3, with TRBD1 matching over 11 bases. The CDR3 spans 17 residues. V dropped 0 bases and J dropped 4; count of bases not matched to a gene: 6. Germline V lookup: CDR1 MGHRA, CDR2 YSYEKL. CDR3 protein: CASSQEGGTGGADTQYF. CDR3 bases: TGCGCCAGCAGCCAAGAAGGTGGGACAGGGGGGGCAGATACGCAGTATTTT.

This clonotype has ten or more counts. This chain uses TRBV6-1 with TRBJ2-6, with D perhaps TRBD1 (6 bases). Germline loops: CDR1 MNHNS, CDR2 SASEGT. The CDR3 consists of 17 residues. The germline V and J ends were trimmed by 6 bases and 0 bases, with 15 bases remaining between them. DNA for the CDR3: TGTGCCAGCAGACCGACAGGCCATCCCTCTGGGGCCAACGTCCTGACTTTC. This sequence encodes CASRPTGHPSGANVLTF.

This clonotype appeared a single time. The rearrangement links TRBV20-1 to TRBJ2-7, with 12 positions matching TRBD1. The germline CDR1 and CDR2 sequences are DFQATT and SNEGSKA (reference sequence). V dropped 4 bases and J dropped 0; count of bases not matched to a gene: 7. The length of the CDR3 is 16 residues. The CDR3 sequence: CSATTGTGGFSYEQYF. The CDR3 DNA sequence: TGCAGTGCTACGACCGGGACAGGGGGCTTCTCCTACGAGCAGTACTTC.

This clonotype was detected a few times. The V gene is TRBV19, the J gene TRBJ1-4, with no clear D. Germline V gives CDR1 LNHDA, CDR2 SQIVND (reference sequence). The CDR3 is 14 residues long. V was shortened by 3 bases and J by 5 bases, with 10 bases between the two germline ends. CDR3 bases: TGTGCCAGTAGTATCCGGGCGGTGAATGAAAAACTGTTTTTT. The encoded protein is CASSIRAVNEKLFF.

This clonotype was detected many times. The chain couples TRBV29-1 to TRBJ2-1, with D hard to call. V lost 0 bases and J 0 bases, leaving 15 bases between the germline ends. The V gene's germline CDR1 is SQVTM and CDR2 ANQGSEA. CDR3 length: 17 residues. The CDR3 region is CSVEDLAGQSSYNEQFF. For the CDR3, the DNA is TGCAGCGTTGAAGATCTGGCAGGCCAGAGCTCCTACAATGAGCAGTTCTTC.

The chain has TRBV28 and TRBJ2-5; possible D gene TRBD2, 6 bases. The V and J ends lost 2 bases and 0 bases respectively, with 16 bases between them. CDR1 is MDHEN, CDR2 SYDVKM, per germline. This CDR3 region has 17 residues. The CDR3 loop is CASSLAQPGGYQETQYF. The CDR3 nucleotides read TGTGCCAGCAGTTTAGCCCAACCCGGGGGTTACCAAGAGACCCAGTACTTC.

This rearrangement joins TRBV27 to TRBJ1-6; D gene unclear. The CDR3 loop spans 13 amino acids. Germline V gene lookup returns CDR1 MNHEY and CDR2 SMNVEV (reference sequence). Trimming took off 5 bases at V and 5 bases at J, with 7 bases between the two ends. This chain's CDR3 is CASSRANNSPLHF. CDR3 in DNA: TGTGCCAGCAGTAGGGCCAATAATTCACCCCTCCACTTT.

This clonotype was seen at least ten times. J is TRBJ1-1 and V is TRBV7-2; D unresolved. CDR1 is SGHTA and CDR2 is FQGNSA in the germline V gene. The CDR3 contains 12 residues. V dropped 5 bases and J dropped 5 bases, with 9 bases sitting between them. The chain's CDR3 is CASSQSRTEAFF. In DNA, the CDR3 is TGTGCCAGCAGCCAAAGTCGGACTGAAGCTTTCTTT.

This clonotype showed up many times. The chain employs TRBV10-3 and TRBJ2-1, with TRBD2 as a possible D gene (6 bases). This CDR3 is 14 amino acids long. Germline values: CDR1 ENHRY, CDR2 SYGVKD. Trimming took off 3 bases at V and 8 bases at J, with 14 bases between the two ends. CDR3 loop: CAISDTGGFHEQFF. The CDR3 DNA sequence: TGTGCCATCAGTGATACTGGAGGGTTCCATGAGCAGTTCTTC.

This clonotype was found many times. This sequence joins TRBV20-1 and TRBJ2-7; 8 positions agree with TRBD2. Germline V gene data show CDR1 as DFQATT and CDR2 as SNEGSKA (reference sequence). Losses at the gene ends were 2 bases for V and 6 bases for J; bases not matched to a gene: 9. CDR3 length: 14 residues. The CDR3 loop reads CSARPAGESGEQYF. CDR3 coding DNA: TGCAGTGCTAGACCAGCGGGGGAGTCCGGCGAGCAGTACTTC.

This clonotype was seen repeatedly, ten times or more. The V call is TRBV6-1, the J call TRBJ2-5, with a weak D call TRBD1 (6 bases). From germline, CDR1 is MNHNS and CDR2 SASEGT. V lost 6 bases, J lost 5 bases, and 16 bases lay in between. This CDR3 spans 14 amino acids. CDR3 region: CASSPKTGVETQYF. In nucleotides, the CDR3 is TGTGCCAGCAGCCCGAAGACAGGAGTCGAGACCCAGTACTTC.

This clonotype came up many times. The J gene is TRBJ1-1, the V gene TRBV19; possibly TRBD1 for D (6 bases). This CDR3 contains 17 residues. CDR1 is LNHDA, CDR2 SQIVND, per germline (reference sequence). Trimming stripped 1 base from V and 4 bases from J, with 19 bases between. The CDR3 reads CASSIAYGGNLITEAFF. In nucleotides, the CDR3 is TGTGCCAGTAGTATAGCTTACGGGGGCAATCTGATCACTGAAGCTTTCTTT.

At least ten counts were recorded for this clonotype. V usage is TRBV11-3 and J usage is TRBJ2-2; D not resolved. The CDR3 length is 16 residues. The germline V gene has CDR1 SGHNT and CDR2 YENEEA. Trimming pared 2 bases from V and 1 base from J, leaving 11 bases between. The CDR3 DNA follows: TGTGCCAGCAGCTTATTCTCCTCAATGAACACCGGGGAGCTGTTTTTT. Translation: CASSLFSSMNTGELFF.

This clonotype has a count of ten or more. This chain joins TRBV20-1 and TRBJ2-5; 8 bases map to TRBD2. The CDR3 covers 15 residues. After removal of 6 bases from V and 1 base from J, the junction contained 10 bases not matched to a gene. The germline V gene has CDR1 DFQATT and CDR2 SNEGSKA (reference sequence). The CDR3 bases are TGCAGTGCAAAGGGTAGCGGGACCTTCCAAGAGACCCAGTACTTC. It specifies CSAKGSGTFQETQYF.

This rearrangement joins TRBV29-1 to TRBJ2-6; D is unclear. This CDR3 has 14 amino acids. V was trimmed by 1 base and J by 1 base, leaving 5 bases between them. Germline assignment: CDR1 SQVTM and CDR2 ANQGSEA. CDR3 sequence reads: CSVEVGSGANVLTF. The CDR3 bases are TGCAGCGTTGAAGTGGGATCTGGGGCCAACGTCCTGACTTTC.